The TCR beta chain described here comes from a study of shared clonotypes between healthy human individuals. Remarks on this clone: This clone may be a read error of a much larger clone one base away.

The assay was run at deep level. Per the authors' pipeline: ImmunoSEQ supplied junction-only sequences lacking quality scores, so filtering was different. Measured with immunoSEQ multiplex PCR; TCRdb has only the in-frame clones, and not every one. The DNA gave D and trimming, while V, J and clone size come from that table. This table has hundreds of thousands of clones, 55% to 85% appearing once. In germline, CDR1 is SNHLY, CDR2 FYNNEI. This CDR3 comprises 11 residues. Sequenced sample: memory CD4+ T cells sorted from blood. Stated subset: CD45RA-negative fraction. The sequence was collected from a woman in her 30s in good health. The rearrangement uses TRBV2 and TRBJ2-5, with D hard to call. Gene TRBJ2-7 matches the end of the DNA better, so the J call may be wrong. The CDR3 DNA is TGTGCCAGCAGCGCCTCCTACGAGCAGTACTTC. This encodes CASSASYEQYF.